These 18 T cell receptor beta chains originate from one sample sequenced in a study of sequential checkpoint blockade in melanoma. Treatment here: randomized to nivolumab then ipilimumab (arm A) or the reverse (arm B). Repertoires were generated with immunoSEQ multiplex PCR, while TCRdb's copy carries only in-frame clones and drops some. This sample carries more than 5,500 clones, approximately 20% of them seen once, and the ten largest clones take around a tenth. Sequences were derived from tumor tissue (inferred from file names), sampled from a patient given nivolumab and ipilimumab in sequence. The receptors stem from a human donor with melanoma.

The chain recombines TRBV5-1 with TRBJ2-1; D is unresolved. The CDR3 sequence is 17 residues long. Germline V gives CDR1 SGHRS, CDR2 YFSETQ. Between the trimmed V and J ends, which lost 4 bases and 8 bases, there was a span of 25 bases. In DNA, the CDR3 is TGCGCCAGCAGCCCTTTTCTAGGCTTAGGTTCCTCTCATGAGCAGTTCTTC. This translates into CASSPFLGLGSSHEQFF.

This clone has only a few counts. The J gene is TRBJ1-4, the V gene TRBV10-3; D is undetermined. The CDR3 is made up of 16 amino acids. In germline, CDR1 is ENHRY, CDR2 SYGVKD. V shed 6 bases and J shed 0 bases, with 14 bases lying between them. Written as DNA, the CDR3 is TGTGCCATCAGCCGAGGAAGGTCGGCAACTAATGAAAAACTGTTTTTT. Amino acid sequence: CAISRGRSATNEKLFF.

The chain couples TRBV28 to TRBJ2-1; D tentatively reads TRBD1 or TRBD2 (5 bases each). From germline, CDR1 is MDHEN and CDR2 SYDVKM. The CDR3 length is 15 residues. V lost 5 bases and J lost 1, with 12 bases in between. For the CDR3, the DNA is TGTGCCAGCAGTCTCCGGGACGGATCCTACAATGAGCAGTTCTTC. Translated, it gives CASSLRDGSYNEQFF.

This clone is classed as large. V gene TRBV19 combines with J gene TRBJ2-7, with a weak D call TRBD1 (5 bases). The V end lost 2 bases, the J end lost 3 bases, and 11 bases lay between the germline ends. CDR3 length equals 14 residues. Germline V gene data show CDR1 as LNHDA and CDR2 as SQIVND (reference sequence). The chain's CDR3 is CASSIIGAGYEQYF. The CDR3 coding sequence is TGTGCCAGTAGTATAATAGGGGCTGGCTACGAGCAGTACTTC. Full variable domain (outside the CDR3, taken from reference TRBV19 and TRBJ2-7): DGGITQSPKYLFRKEGQNVTLSCEQNLNHDAMYWYRQDPGQGLRLIYYSQIVNDFQKGDIAEGYSVSREKKESFPLTVTSAQKNPTAFYLCASSIIGAGYEQYFGPGTRLTVT.

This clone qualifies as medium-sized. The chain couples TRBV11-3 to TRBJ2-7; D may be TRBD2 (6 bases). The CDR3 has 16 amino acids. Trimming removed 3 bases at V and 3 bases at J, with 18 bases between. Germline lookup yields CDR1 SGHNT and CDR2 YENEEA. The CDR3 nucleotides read TGTGCCAGCAGCTTCAGCGGACTAACGGGAAACTACGAGCAGTACTTC. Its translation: CASSFSGLTGNYEQYF. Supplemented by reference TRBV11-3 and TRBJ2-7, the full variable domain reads EAGVVQSPRYKIIEKKQPVAFWCNPISGHNTLYWYLQNLGQGPELLIRYENEEAVDDSQLPKDRFSAERLKGVDSTLKIQPAELGDSAVYLCASSFSGLTGNYEQYFGPGTRLTVT.

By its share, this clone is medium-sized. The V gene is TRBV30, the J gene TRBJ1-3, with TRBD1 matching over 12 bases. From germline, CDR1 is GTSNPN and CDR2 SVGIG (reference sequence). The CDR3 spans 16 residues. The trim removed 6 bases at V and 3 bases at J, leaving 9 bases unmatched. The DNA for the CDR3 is TGTGCCTGCAGACCCCGGGACAGGGGGCTTGGAAACACCATATATTTT. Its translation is CACRPRDRGLGNTIYF.

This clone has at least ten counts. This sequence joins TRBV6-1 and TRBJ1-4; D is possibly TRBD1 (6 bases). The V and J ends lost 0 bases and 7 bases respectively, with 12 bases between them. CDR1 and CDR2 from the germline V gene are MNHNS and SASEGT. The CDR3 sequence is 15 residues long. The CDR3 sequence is CASSEALTGGEKLFF. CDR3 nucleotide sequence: TGTGCCAGCAGTGAAGCTCTGACAGGAGGTGAAAAACTGTTTTTT.

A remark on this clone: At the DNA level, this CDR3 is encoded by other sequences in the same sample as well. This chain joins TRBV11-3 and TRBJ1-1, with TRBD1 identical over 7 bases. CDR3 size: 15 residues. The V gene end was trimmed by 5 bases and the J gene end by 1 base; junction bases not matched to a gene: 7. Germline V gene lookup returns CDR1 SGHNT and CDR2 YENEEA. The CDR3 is CASSLPGTANTEAFF. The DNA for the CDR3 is TGTGCCAGCAGCCTTCCCGGGACAGCGAACACTGAAGCTTTCTTT.

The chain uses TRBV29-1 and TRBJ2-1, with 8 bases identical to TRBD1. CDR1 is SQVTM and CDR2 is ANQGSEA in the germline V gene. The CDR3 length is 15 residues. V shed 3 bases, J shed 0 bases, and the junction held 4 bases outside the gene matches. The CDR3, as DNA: TGCAGCGTTGACGGACAGGGTATCTCCTACAATGAGCAGTTCTTC. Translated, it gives CSVDGQGISYNEQFF.

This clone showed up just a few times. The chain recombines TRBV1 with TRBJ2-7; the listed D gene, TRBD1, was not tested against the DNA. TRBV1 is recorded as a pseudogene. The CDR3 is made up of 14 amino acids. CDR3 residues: CASSQTGDSYEQYF. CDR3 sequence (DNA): TGCGCCAGCAGCCAGACAGGGGACTCCTACGAGCAGTACTTC.

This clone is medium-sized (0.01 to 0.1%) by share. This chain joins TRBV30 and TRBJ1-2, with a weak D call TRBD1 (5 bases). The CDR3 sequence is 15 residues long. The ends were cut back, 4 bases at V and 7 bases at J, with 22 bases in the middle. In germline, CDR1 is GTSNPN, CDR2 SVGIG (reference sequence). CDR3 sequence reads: CAWTLRGKLRGGYTF. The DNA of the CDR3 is TGTGCCTGGACGCTCCGGGGCAAGCTAAGGGGTGGCTACACCTTC. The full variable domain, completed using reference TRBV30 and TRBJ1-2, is SQTIHQWPATLVQPVGSPLSLECTVEGTSNPNLYWYRQAAGRGLQLLFYSVGIGQISSEVPQNLSASRPQDRQFILSSKKLLLSDSGFYLCAWTLRGKLRGGYTFGSGTRLTVV.

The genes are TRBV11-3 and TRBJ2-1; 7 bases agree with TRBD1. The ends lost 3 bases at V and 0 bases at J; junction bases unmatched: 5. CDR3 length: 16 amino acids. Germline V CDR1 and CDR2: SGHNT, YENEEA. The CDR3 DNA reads TGTGCCAGCAGCTTCCCGGGACAGAGCTCCTACAATGAGCAGTTCTTC. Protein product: CASSFPGQSSYNEQFF.

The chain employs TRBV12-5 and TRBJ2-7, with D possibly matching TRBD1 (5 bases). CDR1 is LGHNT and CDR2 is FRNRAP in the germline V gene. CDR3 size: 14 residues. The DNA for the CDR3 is TGTGCCAGCACCAACCCCAGGGTGCCGCTCGAGCAGTACTTC. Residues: CASTNPRVPLEQYF.

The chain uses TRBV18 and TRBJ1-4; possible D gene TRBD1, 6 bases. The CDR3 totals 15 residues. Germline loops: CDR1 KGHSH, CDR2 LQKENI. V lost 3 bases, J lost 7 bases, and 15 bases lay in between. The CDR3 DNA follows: TGTGCCAGCTCACCCAATTCCCGAGGGGGTGAAAAACTGTTTTTT. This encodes CASSPNSRGGEKLFF. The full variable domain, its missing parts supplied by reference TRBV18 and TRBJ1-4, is NAGVMQNPRHLVRRRGQEARLRCSPMKGHSHVYWYRQLPEEGLKFMVYLQKENIIDESGMPKERFSAEFPKEGPSILRIQQVVRGDSAAYFCASSPNSRGGEKLFFGSGTQLSVL.

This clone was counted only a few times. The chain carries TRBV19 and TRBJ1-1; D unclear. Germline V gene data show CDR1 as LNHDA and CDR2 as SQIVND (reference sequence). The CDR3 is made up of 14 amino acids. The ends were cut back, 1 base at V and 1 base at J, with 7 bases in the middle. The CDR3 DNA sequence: TGTGCCAGTAGTATAGGCTTCCAGAACACTGAAGCTTTCTTT. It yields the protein CASSIGFQNTEAFF.

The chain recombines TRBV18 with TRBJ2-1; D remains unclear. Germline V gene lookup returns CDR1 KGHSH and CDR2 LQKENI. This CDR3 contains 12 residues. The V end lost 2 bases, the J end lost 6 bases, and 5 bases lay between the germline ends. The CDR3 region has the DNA TGTGCCAGCTCACCATCAGGCAATGAGCAGTTCTTC. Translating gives CASSPSGNEQFF.

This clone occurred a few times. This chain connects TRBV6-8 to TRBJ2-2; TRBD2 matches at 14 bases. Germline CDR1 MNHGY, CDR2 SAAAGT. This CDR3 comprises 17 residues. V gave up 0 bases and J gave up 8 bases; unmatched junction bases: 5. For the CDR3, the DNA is TGTGCCAGCAGTTACTCGGGACTAGCGGGAGCCGGGGGGGAGCTGTTTTTT. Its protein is CASSYSGLAGAGGELFF.

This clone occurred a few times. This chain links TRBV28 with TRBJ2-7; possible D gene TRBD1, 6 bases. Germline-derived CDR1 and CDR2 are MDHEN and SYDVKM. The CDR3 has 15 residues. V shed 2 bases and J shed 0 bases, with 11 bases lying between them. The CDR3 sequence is CASSLPDSYSYEQYF. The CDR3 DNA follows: TGTGCCAGCAGTTTACCGGACAGCTACTCCTACGAGCAGTACTTC.